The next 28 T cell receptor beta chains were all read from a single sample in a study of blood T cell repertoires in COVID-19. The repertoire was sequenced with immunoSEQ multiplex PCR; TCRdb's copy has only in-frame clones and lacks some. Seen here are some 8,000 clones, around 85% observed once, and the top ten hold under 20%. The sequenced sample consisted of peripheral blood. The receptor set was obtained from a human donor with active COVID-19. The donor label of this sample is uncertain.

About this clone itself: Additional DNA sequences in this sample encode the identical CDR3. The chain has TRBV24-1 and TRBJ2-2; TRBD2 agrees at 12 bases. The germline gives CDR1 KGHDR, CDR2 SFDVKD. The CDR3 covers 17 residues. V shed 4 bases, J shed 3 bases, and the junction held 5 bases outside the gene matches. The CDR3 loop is CATSEPTSGRYTGELFF. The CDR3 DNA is TGTGCCACCAGTGAACCCACTAGCGGGAGGTACACCGGGGAGCTGTTTTTT.

The CDR3, as DNA: TGTGCCACCGCGGAGGGTCCCACAAGCAGCACAGATACGCAGTATTTT. Protein product: CATAEGPTSSTDTQYF. The chain recombines TRBV24-1 with TRBJ2-3, with D possibly TRBD2 on 6 matching bases. V was pared by 9 bases and J by 0 bases, with 18 bases between. The CDR3 sequence is 16 residues long. Per the germline V gene, CDR1 is KGHDR and CDR2 is SFDVKD.

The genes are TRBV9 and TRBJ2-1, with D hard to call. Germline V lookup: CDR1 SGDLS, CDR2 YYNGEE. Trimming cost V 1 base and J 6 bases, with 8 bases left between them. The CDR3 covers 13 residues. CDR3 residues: CASSVSSGNEQFF. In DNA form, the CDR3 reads TGTGCCAGCAGCGTAAGTTCGGGCAATGAGCAGTTCTTC.

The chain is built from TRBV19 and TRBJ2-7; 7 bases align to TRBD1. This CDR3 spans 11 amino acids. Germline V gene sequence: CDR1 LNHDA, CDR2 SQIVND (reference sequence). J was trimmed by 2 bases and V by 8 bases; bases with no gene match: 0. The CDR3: CASQGAYEQYF. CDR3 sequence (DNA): TGTGCCAGTCAGGGGGCCTACGAGCAGTACTTC.

The CDR3 sequence is CASREGQGREAFF. CDR3 coding DNA: TGTGCCAGTAGGGAGGGACAGGGAAGGGAAGCTTTCTTT. The chain has TRBV19 and TRBJ1-1; TRBD1 matches 9 bases. The junction had 7 bases not matched to a gene; V was cut back by 6 bases and J by 8 bases. CDR3 length equals 13 residues. Looked up from germline, CDR1 is LNHDA and CDR2 is SQIVND (reference sequence).

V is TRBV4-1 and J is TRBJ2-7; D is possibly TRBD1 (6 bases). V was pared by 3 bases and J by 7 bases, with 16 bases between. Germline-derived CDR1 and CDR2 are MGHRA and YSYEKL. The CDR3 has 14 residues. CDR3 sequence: CASSQPSTGSEQYF. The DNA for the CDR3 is TGCGCCAGCAGCCAGCCCTCGACAGGATCAGAGCAGTACTTC.

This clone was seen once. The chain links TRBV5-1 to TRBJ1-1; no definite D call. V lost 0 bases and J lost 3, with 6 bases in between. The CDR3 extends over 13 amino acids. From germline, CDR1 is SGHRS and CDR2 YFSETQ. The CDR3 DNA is TGCGCCAGCAGCTTGGCCGGGGACACTGAAGCTTTCTTT. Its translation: CASSLAGDTEAFF.

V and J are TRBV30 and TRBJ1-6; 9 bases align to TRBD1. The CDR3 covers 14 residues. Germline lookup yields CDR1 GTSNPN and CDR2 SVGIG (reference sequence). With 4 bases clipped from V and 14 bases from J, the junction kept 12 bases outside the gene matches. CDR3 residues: CAWNLGQGGRTLHF. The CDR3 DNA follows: TGTGCCTGGAACTTGGGACAGGGTGGCCGGACCCTCCACTTT.

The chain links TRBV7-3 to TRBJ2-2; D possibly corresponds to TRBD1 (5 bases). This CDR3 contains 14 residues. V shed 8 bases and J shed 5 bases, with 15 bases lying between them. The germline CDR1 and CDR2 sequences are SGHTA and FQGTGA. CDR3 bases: TGTGCCAGCCGGAGCCAAACAGGAACCGGGGAGCTGTTTTTT. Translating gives CASRSQTGTGELFF.

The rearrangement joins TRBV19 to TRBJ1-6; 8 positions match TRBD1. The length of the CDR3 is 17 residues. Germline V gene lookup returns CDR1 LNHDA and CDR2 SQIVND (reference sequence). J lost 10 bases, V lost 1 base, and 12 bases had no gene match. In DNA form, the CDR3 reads TGTGCCAGTAGTATAGGCGGACAGGGATCGGTGTGGTCACCCCTCCACTTT. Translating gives CASSIGGQGSVWSPLHF. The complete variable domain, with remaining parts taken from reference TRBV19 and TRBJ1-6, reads DGGITQSPKYLFRKEGQNVTLSCEQNLNHDAMYWYRQDPGQGLRLIYYSQIVNDFQKGDIAEGYSVSREKKESFPLTVTSAQKNPTAFYLCASSIGGQGSVWSPLHFGNGTRLTVT.

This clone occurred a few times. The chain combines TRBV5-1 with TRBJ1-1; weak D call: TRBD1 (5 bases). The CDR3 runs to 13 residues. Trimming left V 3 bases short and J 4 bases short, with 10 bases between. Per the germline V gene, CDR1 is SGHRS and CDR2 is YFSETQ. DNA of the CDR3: TGCGCCAGCAGCTCCCAGGGTGGCACTGAAGCTTTCTTT. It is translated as CASSSQGGTEAFF.

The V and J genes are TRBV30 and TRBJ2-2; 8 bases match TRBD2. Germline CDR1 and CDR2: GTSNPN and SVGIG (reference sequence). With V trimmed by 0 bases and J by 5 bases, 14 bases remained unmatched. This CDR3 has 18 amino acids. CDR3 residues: CAWSVIVPRLALTGELFF. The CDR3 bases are TGTGCCTGGAGTGTAATCGTTCCGAGACTAGCGTTAACCGGGGAGCTGTTTTTT.

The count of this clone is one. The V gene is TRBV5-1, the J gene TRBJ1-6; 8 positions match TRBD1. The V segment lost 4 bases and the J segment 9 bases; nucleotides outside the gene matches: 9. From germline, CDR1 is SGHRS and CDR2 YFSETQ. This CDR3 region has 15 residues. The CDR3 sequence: CASSKDRGGISPLHF. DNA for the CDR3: TGCGCCAGCAGCAAAGACAGGGGAGGAATTTCACCCCTCCACTTT.

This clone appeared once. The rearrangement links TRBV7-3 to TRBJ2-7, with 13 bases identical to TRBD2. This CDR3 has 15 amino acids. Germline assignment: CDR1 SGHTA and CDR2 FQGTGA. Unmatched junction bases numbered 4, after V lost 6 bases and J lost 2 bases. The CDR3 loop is CASSPGLAGAYEQYF. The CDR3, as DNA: TGTGCCAGCAGTCCCGGACTAGCGGGGGCCTACGAGCAGTACTTC. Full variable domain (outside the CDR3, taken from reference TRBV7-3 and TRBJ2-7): GAGVSQTPSNKVTEKGKYVELRCDPISGHTALYWYRQSLGQGPEFLIYFQGTGAADDSGLPNDRFFAVRPEGSVSTLKIQRTERGDSAVYLCASSPGLAGAYEQYFGPGTRLTVT.

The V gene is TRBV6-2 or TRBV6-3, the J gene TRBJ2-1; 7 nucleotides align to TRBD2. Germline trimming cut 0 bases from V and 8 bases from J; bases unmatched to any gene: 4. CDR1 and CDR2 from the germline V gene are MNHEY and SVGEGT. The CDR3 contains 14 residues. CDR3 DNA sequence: TGTGCCAGCAGTTACTCCGGCGGGAGAGATGAGCAGTTCTTC. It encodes CASSYSGGRDEQFF.

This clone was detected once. The CDR3 DNA is TGCGCCAGCAGCCGACTAGCGGGAAAAGAGACCCAGTACTTC. It is translated as CASSRLAGKETQYF. This sequence joins TRBV5-1 and TRBJ2-5, with 11 positions matching TRBD2. This CDR3 region has 14 residues. V was clipped by 4 bases and J by 3 bases; unmatched bases: 2. Germline V gene sequence: CDR1 SGHRS, CDR2 YFSETQ.

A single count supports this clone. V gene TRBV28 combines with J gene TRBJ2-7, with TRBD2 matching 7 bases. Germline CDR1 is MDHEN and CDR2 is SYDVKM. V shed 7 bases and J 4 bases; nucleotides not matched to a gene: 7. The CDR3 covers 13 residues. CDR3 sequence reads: CASTGGSWYEQYF. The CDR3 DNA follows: TGTGCCAGCACGGGCGGGAGCTGGTACGAGCAGTACTTC.

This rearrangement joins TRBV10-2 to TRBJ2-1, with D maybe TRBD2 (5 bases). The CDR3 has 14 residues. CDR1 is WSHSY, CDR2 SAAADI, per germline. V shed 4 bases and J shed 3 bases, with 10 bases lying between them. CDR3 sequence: CASSGGLYYNEQFF. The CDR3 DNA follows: TGCGCCAGCAGTGGCGGACTTTACTACAATGAGCAGTTCTTC.

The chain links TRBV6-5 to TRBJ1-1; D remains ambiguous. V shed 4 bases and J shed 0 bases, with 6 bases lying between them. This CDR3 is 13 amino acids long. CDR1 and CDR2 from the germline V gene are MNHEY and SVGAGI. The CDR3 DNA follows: TGTGCCAGCAGTTTTCGGGTGAACACTGAAGCTTTCTTT. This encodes CASSFRVNTEAFF.

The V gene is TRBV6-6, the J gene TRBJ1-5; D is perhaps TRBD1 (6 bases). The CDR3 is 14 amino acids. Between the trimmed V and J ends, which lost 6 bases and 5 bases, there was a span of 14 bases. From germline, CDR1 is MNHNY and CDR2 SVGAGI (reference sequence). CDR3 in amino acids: CASSLTGEYQPQHF. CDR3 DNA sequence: TGTGCCAGCAGCCTGACAGGAGAGTATCAGCCCCAGCATTTT.

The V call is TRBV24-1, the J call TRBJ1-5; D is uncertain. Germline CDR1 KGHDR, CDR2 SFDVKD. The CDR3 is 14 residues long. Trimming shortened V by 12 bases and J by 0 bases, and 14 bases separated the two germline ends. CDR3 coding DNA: TGTGCCTCCGGTGGGAGCTATAGCAATCAGCCCCAGCATTTT. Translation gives CASGGSYSNQPQHF.

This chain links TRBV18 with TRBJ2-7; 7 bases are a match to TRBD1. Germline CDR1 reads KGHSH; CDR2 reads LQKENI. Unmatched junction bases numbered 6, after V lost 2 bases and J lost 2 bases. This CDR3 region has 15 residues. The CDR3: CASSPEYRGPYEQYF. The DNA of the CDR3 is TGTGCCAGCTCACCAGAATACAGGGGACCCTACGAGCAGTACTTC.

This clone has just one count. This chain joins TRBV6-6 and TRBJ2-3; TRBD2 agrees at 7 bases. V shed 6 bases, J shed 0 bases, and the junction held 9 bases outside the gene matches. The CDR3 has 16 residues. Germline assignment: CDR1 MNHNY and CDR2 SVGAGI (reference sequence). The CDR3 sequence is CASSQLAAASTDTQYF. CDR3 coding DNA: TGTGCCAGCAGCCAGCTAGCGGCCGCTAGCACAGATACGCAGTATTTT.

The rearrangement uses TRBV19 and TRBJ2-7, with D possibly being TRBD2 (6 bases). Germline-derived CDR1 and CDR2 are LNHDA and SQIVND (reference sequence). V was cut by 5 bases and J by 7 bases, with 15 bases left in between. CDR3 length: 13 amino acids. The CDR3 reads CASSLGGPGEQYF. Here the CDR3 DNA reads TGTGCCAGTAGTCTCGGGGGTCCGGGAGAGCAGTACTTC.

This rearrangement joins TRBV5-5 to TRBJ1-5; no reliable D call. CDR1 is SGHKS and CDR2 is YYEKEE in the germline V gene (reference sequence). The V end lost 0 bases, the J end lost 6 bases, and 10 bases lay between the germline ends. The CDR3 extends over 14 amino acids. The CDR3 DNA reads TGTGCCAGCAGCTTGGATGGAGCCACTCAGCCCCAGCATTTT. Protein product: CASSLDGATQPQHF.

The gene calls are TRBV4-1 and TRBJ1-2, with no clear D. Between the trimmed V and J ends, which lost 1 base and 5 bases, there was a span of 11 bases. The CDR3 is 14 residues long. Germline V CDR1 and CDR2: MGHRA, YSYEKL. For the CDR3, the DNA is TGCGCCAGCAGCCAAGGGGAGGGAGGGTATGGCTACACCTTC. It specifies CASSQGEGGYGYTF.

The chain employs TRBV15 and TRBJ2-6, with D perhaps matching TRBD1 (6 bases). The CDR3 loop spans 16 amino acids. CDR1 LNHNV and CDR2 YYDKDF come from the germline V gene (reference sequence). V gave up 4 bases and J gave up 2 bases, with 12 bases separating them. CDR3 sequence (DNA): TGTGCCACCAGCACAAACAGGGAGCCTGGGGCCAACGTCCTGACTTTC. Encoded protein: CATSTNREPGANVLTF.

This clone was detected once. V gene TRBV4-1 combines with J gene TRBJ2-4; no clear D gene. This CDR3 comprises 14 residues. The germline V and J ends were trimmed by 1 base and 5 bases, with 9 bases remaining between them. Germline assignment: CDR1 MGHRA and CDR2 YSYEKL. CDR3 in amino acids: CASSQVQIQNIQYF. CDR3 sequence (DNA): TGCGCCAGCAGCCAAGTCCAGATACAAAACATTCAGTACTTC.